This T cell receptor beta chain was obtained from a study of shared clonotypes between healthy human individuals. CD45RO-negative, CCR7-selected cells formed the naive CD8 fraction, which excluded terminally differentiated effector memory CD45RA+ cells. Healthy adults negative for HIV, lacking recent acute infections or vaccinations, served as donors. The CDR3 is 14 residues long. Germline V gene data show CDR1 as SNHLY and CDR2 as FYNNEI. The V end lost 4 bases, the J end lost 2 bases, and 11 bases lay between the germline ends. Investigators spread the genomic DNA of each subset evenly over several immunoSEQ plates. Per the original data handling: Junction-only immunoSEQ data arrived without quality scores, meaning filtering differed. Method: immunoSEQ multiplex PCR; TCRdb's copy keeps in-frame clones and lacks some. The V and J calls and clone size are taken from that table; D and trimming were inferred from the DNA. The sample includes under 600,000 clones, roughly 98% of them seen just once.

The sample was naive CD8+ T cells sorted from blood. This chain links TRBV2 with TRBJ2-5; D unclear. The clonotype originates from a man aged 30 to 45 in good health. The chain's CDR3 is CASSVSLRQETQYF. The CDR3, as DNA: TGTGCCAGCAGTGTAAGCTTGCGACAAGAGACCCAGTACTTC.